A selection of T cell receptor beta chains follows, all from one sample in a study of shared clonotypes between healthy human individuals. The assay was immunoSEQ multiplex PCR, and TCRdb's table has in-frame clones only and misses some. The sample has 1.6 million or so clones; approximately 98.5% are singletons. Sequenced sample: naive CD4+ T cells sorted from blood. The receptors come from a man aged 25 to 40 in good health. The CDR3 runs from the conserved cysteine through the conserved F or W. D genes are given only for firm matches. Clone size is given for some rows only: seen once, a few or many times, or a class if the clone is expanded.

size	D	V	J	CDR3	DNA
.	.	TRBV9	TRBJ2-2	CASSVITNTGELFF	TGTGCCAGCAGCGTAATTACGAATACCGGGGAGCTGTTTTTT
.	TRBD2	TRBV12-5	TRBJ2-1	CASGLGLAGSYNEQFF	TGTGCTAGTGGTTTGGGGCTAGCGGGAAGCTACAATGAGCAGTTCTTC
.	TRBD1	TRBV5-4	TRBJ2-7	CASRAGQGSSYEQYF	TGTGCCAGCAGGGCGGGACAGGGGAGCTCCTACGAGCAGTACTTC
.	.	TRBV5-1	TRBJ2-1	CASSRQPSYNEQFF	TGCGCCAGCAGCAGACAGCCCTCCTACAATGAGCAGTTCTTC
.	TRBD2	TRBV7-2	TRBJ2-7	CASSLQRGTYEQYF	TGTGCCAGCAGCTTACAGCGGGGAACCTACGAGCAGTACTTC
.	.	TRBV11-2	TRBJ2-1	CASSLSLYNNEQFF	TGTGCCAGCAGCTTAAGCCTATATAACAATGAGCAGTTCTTC
.	TRBD2	TRBV18	TRBJ2-5	CASSLGLVQETQYF	TGTGCCAGCTCATTGGGACTAGTCCAAGAGACCCAGTACTTC
.	TRBD2	TRBV2	TRBJ2-1	CASSDSGGTYNEQFF	TGTGCCAGCAGTGATAGCGGGGGTACCTACAATGAGCAGTTCTTC
.	.	TRBV6-6	TRBJ1-5	CASSYPQGGDNQPQHF	TGTGCCAGCAGTTACCCACAGGGTGGGGACAATCAGCCCCAGCATTTT
once	TRBD2	TRBV5-1	TRBJ2-1	CASSYLATSGSNEQFF	TGCGCCAGCAGCTACCTGGCGACTAGCGGGAGTAATGAGCAGTTCTTC
.	.	TRBV7-6	TRBJ2-3	CASSLWRSDTQYF	TGTGCCAGCAGCTTGTGGAGGTCGGATACGCAGTATTTT
.	.	TRBV5-5	TRBJ2-1	CASTRQSSYNEQFF	TGTGCCAGCACTAGGCAGAGCTCCTACAATGAGCAGTTCTTC
.	TRBD1	TRBV28	TRBJ2-7	CASSLGTGQGEQYF	TGTGCCAGCAGTTTAGGGACAGGACAAGGCGAGCAGTACTTC
.	.	TRBV7-6	TRBJ1-3	CASSLVVGISGNTIYF	TGTGCCAGCAGCTTAGTCGTCGGAATCTCTGGAAACACCATATATTTT
once	.	TRBV28	TRBJ2-1	CASSLGWRNEQFF	TGTGCCAGCAGTTTAGGGTGGCGCAATGAGCAGTTCTTC
.	TRBD2	TRBV12-5	TRBJ2-1	CASGYRLAGGPDEQFF	TGTGCTAGTGGTTACCGACTAGCGGGAGGGCCCGATGAGCAGTTCTTC
once	.	TRBV27	TRBJ2-7	CASSLSAGIEQYF	TGTGCCAGCAGTTTATCGGCGGGGATCGAGCAGTACTTC
.	.	TRBV28	TRBJ2-3	CASSEGEGRASTDTQYF	TGTGCCAGCAGCGAGGGGGAGGGCCGGGCTAGCACAGATACGCAGTATTTT
.	.	TRBV7-9	TRBJ1-1	CASSLQGSGEAFF	TGTGCCAGCAGCTTACAAGGGTCCGGAGAAGCTTTCTTT
.	.	TRBV23-1	TRBJ2-1	CASSQGPNPYNEQFF	TGCGCCAGCAGTCAGGGGCCGAACCCCTACAATGAGCAGTTCTTC
.	.	TRBV5-8	TRBJ2-7	CASSFRRGRASYEQYF	TGTGCCAGCAGCTTCCGGCGCGGGCGCGCTTCCTACGAGCAGTACTTC